This T cell receptor beta chain was sequenced for a study of monozygotic twins with inflammatory bowel disease. Reanalyzing the 5' RACE reads, TCRdb keeps one entry per CDR3 protein, without DNA. This table holds some 83,000 distinct CDR3 sequences. Looked up from germline, CDR1 is SGHVS and CDR2 is FNYEAQ. There are 16 residues in the CDR3. This sequence was found in a human donor with ulcerative colitis or Crohn's disease, or a healthy co-twin of an affected twin (not recorded which). Source material: blood. The chain is built from TRBV7-6 and TRBJ2-1; no DNA is available, so the TRBD1 call from TCRdb remains unchecked. CDR3 residues: CASSPKAKGTYNEQFF.